This TCR beta chain was captured in a study of neoadjuvant anti-PD-1 for oral cavity cancer. Study-level background: Patients without progression got a fourth dose around day 43.

Assay: immunoSEQ multiplex PCR; the TCRdb copy retains only in-frame clones and omits some. The table records about 6,700 clones, approximately 80% of them present only once. The patients had HPV-negative, locally advanced oral cavity squamous cell carcinoma. Analysis of PBMCs was direct, with no culture step. There are a few counts of this clone. What it recognizes is unknown. Whole-study results and caveats: With a few patients per group, TCR findings need larger cohorts.

Germline V gene sequence: CDR1 LGHNA, CDR2 YNFKEQ. Unmatched junction bases numbered 5, after V lost 3 bases and J lost 4 bases. The CDR3 sequence is 15 residues long. The starting material was PBMCs, obtained before nivolumab (anti-PD-1) treatment. This sequence joins TRBV4-2 and TRBJ1-2; TRBD1 matches at 10 bases. This receptor was identified in a person aged 35 to 85 with oral cavity squamous cell carcinoma. CDR3 sequence (DNA): TGTGCCAGCAGCCACCCGACAGGGGGCGGCTATGGCTACACCTTC. It yields the protein CASSHPTGGGYGYTF.